This T cell receptor beta chain is from a study of blood T cell repertoires in COVID-19 (dated by TCRdb to the early 2020s). About the study as a whole: Collaborator samples came from the United States, Italy and Spain and covered acute and convalescent phases of COVID-19. The prospective study material was composed of cDNA or gDNA derived from T cells, B-cell-depleted T cells, or PBMCs. Subjects who had been exposed to COVID-19, were actively infected with it, or had recovered from it provided the deeply sampled blood TCRbeta repertoires that made up the dataset. The repertoires were made available in a free public database intended to serve as a resource for research on the immune response to SARS-CoV-2. The samples were drawn from the first 160 participants of the ongoing ImmuneRACE study and from about 1,200 subjects provided by 6 global collaborators. Nearly every sample came with metadata listing a de-identified subject ID, COVID-19 status, age in years and sex. Where HLA class I and class II types were available, the types were taken from metadata supplied by the sample provider, not from assay-based typing. Here is what the overall study found, with its caveats: How much clinical and demographic metadata was included differed by source and by participant, and the metadata was provided uncurated.

The immunoSEQ Assay, a bias-controlled multiplex PCR, was used to amplify TCRbeta CDR3 regions from genomic DNA. Concerning the study's data processing: The number of nucleated cells in each sample was estimated by amplification of reference gene primers within the assay. To quantify the absolute abundance of each unique TCRbeta CDR3 rearrangement, sequence reads were collapsed and filtered. For each sample, productive Simpson clonality was calculated as the square root of Simpson's diversity index over productive rearrangements. TCRdb holds this immuneACCESS table with in-frame rearrangements only. Some clones are missing; in checked studies, unresolved V genes explain under half, and the rest has no known cause. That table is the source of V, J and clone size, and D and trimming were worked out from the DNA. The sample table records about 82,000 clones; around four fifths of these occur just once. The top ten clonotypes cover about 18% of the sample.

The collaborating institutions used their own protocols to collect whole blood in K2EDTA tubes. Collaborator samples were shipped for TCRbeta analysis as frozen whole blood, isolated PBMCs, or DNA extracted from either sample type. Concerning this clone: What this receptor recognizes is not known. Base qualities are not at hand, and no much larger clone is one base apart.

There are 21 amino acids in the CDR3, from cysteine to phenylalanine inclusive. The sequence is cut down to CDR3 DNA, 63 bases in frame from base 1. The junction shows trimming of 0 bases on V and 2 bases on J, and the gene matches do not reach 17 bases of it. CDR1 KGHDR and CDR2 SFDVKD were looked up in the germline V gene. The chain couples TRBV24-1 to TRBJ1-5; TRBD1 aligns with 8 central bases. Input material: peripheral blood. The receptor was derived from a man older than 75 with active or convalescent COVID-19. The bases read TGTGCCACCAGTGATTTGTATCCGGACAGGGAAGGGGTTGTGGGCAATCAGCCCCAGCATTTT. Translated, this is CATSDLYPDREGVVGNQPQHF.